This T cell receptor beta chain was obtained from a study of cytomegalovirus exposure and HLA in healthy donors. Study details: Counted in an early data release were about 85 million unique TCRs from HLA-typed donors.

Points from the study as a whole: The authors enumerated around 150 TCR beta chains as linked to cytomegalovirus. Another analysis was done later, and it associated 17,000 or so TCR beta sequences with HLA alleles at 0.05 false discovery rate.

About this clone itself: Its specificity is not known.

Healthy bone marrow donors made up the cohort. 13 Jbeta primers and 60 Vbeta primers were used for the PCR. Libraries were prepared by immunoSEQ multiplex PCR; TCRdb keeps only in-frame clonotypes and omits some of them. This table holds 110,000 to 150,000 clones, around 73% found once. Germline lookup yields CDR1 KGHSH and CDR2 LQKENI. The CDR3 sequence is 15 residues long. V shed 6 bases, J shed 1 base, and the junction held 4 bases outside the gene matches. The V gene is TRBV18, the J gene TRBJ2-2; 8 bases match TRBD2. The receptor was isolated from a woman between 40 and 50 years old in good health and CMV-seronegative. The sequencing sample was made of PBMCs. For the CDR3, the DNA is TGTGCCAGCTCGTCGGGAGGGGTGAACACCGGGGAGCTGTTTTTT. Its protein is CASSSGGVNTGELFF.